This record concerns one T cell receptor beta chain sequence. Generated by immunoSEQ multiplex PCR, the TCRdb table keeps only in-frame clones and is missing some. The top ten hold about an eighth of the sample, which has some 97,000 clones, around four fifths seen once. The sample originates from a study of blood T cell repertoires in COVID-19. This clonotype was obtained from a man between 45 and 60 years old with active or convalescent COVID-19. Sequencing input: peripheral blood.

The DNA of the CDR3 is TGCGCCAGCAGCCCGGGACTAGCGTTCTCCTACGAGCAGTACTTC. Translation: CASSPGLAFSYEQYF. This sequence joins TRBV5-1 and TRBJ2-7, with 10 nucleotides matching TRBD2. The CDR3 runs 15 residues. Germline V gene data show CDR1 as SGHRS and CDR2 as YFSETQ. J was trimmed by 0 bases and V by 4 bases; bases with no gene match: 4. Looking up the rest from reference TRBV5-1 and TRBJ2-7 gives the full variable domain: KAGVTQTPRYLIKTRGQQVTLSCSPISGHRSVSWYQQTPGQGLQFLFEYFSETQRNKGNFPGRFSGRQFSNSRSEMNVSTLELGDSALYLCASSPGLAFSYEQYFGPGTRLTVT.